This T cell receptor beta chain was recovered during a study of graft-versus-host responses after intestinal transplantation. The V gene lost 1 base and the J gene lost 3 bases, with 4 bases spanning the gap. Germline V gene lookup returns CDR1 SGHNT and CDR2 YENEEA. The CDR3 contains 12 residues. Comments on this clone: The antigen remains undetermined.

Method: immunoSEQ multiplex PCR; TCRdb's copy keeps in-frame clones and lacks some. Of over 100,000 clones in the sample, about 92% are singletons; the top ten hold 0.95% to 1.5%. The rearrangement links TRBV11-3 to TRBJ2-7; D not certain. The sequencing here drew on unstimulated CD8+ T cells sorted from spleen or lymph node cells, taken before transplant. The source is a human donor who was the organ donor for an intestinal transplant. The CDR3 spells CASSLGHYEQYF. The CDR3, as DNA: TGTGCCAGCAGCTTAGGGCACTACGAGCAGTACTTC.